The entry below describes one T cell receptor (beta chain). Its target is not known. The germline gene is not matched at one end of the junction; a read error may be the cause. The read halts 3 residues ahead of the CDR3 end, with the missing end drawn from the germline J gene. The data are from a study of T cells in women clearing cervical HPV infection. Study results and limitations: Cases and controls were distinguished at AUC around 0.87 by richness and V genes. TRBV6-7 abundance was lower in cases than controls (0.11% versus 0.16%).

Repertoires were generated with immunoSEQ multiplex PCR, while TCRdb's copy carries only in-frame clones and drops some. The sample features tens of thousands of clones, with under 8.5% in its top ten. CDR1 is LGHNA, CDR2 YNFKEQ, per germline. This CDR3 is built from 13 residues. Sequencing used blood buffy coat. The chain recombines TRBV4-2 with TRBJ1-1; possibly TRBD1 for D (6 bases). The origin of this receptor is a woman between 18 and 70 years old with a cervical HPV16 infection that either progressed to CIN3+ or cleared (not recorded which). The CDR3 spells CASRGTVSTEAFF. The sequenced part of the CDR3 DNA is TGCGCCAGCAGGGGTACAGTGTCCACTGAA.